This TCR beta chain was profiled in a study of blood T cell repertoires in COVID-19. The overall study: COVID-19 samples collected from the United States, Italy and Spain covered acute and convalescent phases. T cells, B-cell-depleted T cells, or PBMCs provided the cDNA or gDNA that served as material.

Original data processing: Amplification with reference gene primers provided the estimates of nucleated cell counts. Assay: immunoSEQ multiplex PCR; the TCRdb copy retains only in-frame clones and omits some. V, J and clone size are taken as reported in that table, and D and trimming were inferred from the DNA itself. The sample has about 80,000 clones; roughly nine tenths are singletons. Germline V lookup: CDR1 MDHEN, CDR2 SYDVKM. The CDR3 runs 15 residues. J lost 2 bases, V lost 5 bases, and 7 bases had no gene match. The TCR originated in a man aged 25-45 years with acute or convalescent COVID-19. The sequenced material came from peripheral blood. V is TRBV28 and J is TRBJ2-7; 9 bases fit TRBD2. The CDR3 DNA follows: TGTGCCAGCAGTACTAGCGGGTCTAAAACCTACGAGCAGTACTTC. The encoded protein is CASSTSGSKTYEQYF.